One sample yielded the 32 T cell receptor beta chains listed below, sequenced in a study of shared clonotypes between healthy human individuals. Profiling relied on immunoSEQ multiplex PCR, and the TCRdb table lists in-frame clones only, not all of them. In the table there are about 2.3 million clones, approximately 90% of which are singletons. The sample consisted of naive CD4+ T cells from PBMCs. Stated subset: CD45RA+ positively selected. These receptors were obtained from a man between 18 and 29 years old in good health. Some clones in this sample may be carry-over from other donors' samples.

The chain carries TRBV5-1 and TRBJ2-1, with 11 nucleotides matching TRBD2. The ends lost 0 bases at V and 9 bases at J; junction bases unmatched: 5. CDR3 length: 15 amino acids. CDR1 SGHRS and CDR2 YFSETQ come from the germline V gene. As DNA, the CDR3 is TGCGCCAGCAGCTTGGATAGCGGGAGGGCTGGTGAGCAGTTCTTC. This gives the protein CASSLDSGRAGEQFF.

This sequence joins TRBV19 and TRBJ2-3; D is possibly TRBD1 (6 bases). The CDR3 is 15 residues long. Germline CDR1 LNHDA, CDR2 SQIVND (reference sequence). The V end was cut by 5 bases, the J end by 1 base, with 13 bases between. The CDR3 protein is CASSLRQGRTDTQYF. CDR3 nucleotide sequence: TGTGCCAGTAGTCTCAGGCAGGGGCGCACAGATACGCAGTATTTT.

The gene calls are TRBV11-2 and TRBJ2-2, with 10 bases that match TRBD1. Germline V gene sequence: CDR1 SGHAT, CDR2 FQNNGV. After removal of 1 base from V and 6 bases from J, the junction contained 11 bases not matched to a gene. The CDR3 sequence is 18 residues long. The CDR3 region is CASSLATGGITQAGELFF. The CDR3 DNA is TGTGCCAGCAGCTTAGCGACAGGGGGCATCACCCAAGCCGGGGAGCTGTTTTTT.

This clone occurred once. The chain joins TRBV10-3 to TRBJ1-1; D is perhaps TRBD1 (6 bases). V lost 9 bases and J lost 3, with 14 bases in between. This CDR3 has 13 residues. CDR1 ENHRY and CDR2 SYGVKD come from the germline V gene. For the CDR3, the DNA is TGTGCCATGAGGGGGGGGTTTGACACTGAAGCTTTCTTT. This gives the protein CAMRGGFDTEAFF.

CDR3 residues: CASSTLAGVADTQYF. The CDR3 DNA reads as TGCGCCAGCAGCACGCTAGCGGGAGTAGCAGATACGCAGTATTTT. The gene calls are TRBV5-1 and TRBJ2-3; 10 bases align to TRBD2. Germline V gene sequence: CDR1 SGHRS, CDR2 YFSETQ. V lost 4 bases to trimming and J lost 4 bases; unmatched junction nucleotides: 6. There are 15 residues in the CDR3.

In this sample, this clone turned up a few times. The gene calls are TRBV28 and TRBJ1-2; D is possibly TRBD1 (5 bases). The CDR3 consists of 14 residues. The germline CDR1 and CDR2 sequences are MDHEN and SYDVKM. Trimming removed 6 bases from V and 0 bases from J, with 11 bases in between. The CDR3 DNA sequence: TGTGCCAGCAGGACGGGGGGGTCTAACTATGGCTACACCTTC. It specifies CASRTGGSNYGYTF.

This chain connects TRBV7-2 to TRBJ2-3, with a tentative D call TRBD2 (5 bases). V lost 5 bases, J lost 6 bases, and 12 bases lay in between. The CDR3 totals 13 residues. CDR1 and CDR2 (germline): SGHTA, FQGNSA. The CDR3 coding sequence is TGTGCCAGCAGCCCGACCCCGGGGGATACGCAGTATTTT. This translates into CASSPTPGDTQYF.

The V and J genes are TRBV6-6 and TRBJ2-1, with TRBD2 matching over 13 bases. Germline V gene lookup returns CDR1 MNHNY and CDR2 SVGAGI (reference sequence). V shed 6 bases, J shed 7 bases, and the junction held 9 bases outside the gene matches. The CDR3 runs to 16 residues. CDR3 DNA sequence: TGTGCCAGCAGAAACGGACTAGCGGGAGACCAGAATGAGCAGTTCTTC. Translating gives CASRNGLAGDQNEQFF.

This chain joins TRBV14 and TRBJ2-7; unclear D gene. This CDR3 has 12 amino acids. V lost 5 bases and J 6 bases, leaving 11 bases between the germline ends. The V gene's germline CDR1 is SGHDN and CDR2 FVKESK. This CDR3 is CASSIYTSEQYF. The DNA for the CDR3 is TGTGCCAGCAGCATCTACACGAGCGAGCAGTACTTC. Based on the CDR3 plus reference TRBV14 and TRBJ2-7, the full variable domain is EAGVTQFPSHSVIEKGQTVTLRCDPISGHDNLYWYRRVMGKEIKFLLHFVKESKQDESGMPNNRFLAERTGGTYSTLKVQPAELEDSGVYFCASSIYTSEQYFGPGTRLTVT.

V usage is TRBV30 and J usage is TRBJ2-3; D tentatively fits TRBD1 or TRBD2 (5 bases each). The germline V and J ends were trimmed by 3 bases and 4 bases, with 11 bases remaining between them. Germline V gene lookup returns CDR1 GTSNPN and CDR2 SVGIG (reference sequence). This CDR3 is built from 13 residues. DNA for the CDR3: TGTGCCTGGAGAGAGAGGGGTGCAGATACGCAGTATTTT. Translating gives CAWRERGADTQYF.

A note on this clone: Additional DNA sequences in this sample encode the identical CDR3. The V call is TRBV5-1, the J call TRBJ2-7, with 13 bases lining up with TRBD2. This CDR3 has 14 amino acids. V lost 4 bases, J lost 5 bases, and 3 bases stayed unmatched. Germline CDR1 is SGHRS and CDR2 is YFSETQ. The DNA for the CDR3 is TGCGCCAGCAGCACCGGACTAGCGGGAGACGAGCAGTACTTC. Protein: CASSTGLAGDEQYF.

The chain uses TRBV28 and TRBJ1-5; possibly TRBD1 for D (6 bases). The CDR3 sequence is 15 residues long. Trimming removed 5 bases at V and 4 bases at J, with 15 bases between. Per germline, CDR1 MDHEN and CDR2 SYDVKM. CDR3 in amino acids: CASSPLQGKNQPQHF. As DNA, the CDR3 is TGTGCCAGCAGTCCGCTACAGGGTAAGAATCAGCCCCAGCATTTT.

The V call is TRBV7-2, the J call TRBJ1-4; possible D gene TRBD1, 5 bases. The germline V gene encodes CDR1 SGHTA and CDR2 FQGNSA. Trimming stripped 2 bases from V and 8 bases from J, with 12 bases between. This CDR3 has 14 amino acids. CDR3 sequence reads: CASSLRPGGEKLFF. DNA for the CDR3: TGTGCCAGCAGCTTAAGACCTGGGGGGGAAAAACTGTTTTTT.

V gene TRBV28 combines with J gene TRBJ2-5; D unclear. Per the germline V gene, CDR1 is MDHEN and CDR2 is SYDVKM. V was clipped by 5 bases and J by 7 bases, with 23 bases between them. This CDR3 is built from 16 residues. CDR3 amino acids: CASSPVGAALFGTQYF. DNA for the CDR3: TGTGCCAGCAGTCCCGTGGGTGCCGCGTTGTTCGGGACCCAGTACTTC.

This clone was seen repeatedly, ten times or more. CDR3 DNA sequence: TGTGCCAGGGGGACAGGGACTAACTTCTATGGCTACACCTTC. It encodes CARGTGTNFYGYTF. This rearrangement joins TRBV19 to TRBJ1-2; 9 nucleotides match TRBD1. Germline values: CDR1 LNHDA, CDR2 SQIVND (reference sequence). The CDR3 is made up of 14 amino acids. The V segment lost 9 bases and the J segment 4 bases; nucleotides outside the gene matches: 9.

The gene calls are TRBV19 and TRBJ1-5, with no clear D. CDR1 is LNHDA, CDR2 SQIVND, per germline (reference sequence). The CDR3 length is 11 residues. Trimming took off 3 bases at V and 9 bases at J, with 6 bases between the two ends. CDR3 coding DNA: TGTGCCAGTAGTATGGGCTGGCCCCAGCATTTT. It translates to CASSMGWPQHF.

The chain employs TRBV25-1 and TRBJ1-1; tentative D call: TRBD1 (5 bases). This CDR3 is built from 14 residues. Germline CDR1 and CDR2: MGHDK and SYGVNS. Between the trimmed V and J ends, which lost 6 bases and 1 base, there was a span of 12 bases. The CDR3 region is CASRDQGRNTEAFF. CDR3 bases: TGTGCCAGCAGAGACCAGGGACGGAACACTGAAGCTTTCTTT.

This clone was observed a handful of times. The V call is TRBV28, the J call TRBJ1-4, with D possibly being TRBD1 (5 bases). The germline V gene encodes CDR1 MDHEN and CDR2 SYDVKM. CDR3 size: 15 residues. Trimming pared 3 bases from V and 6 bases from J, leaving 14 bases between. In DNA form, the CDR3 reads TGTGCCAGCAGTTTGTGGGCGGGGGATGATGAAAAACTGTTTTTT. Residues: CASSLWAGDDEKLFF.

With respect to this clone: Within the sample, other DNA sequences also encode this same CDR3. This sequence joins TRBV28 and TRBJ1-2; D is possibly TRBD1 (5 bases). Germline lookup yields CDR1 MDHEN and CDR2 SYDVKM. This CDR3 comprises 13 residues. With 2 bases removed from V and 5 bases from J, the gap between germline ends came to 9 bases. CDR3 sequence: CASSLQGGYGYTF. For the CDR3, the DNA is TGTGCCAGCAGTTTACAGGGAGGTTATGGCTACACCTTC.

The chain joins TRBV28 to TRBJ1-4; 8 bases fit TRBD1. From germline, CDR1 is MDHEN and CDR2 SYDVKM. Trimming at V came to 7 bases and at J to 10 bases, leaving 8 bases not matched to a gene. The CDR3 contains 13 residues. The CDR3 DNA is TGTGCCAGCACCGGAGGACAGGGAGGAAAACTGTTTTTT. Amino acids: CASTGGQGGKLFF.

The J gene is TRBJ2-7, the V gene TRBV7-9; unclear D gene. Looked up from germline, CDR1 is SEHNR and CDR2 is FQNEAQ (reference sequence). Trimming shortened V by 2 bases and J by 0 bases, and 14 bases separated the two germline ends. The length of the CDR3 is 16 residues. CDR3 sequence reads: CASSLSGPRNSYEQYF. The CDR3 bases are TGTGCCAGCAGCTTATCCGGGCCCCGGAACTCCTACGAGCAGTACTTC.

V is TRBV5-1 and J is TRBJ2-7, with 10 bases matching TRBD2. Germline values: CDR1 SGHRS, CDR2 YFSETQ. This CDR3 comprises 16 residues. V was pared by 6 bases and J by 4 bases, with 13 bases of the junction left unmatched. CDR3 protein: CASTGGVAGGRYEQYF. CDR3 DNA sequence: TGCGCCAGCACCGGAGGAGTAGCGGGAGGTCGGTACGAGCAGTACTTC. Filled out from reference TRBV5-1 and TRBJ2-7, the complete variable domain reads KAGVTQTPRYLIKTRGQQVTLSCSPISGHRSVSWYQQTPGQGLQFLFEYFSETQRNKGNFPGRFSGRQFSNSRSEMNVSTLELGDSALYLCASTGGVAGGRYEQYFGPGTRLTVT.

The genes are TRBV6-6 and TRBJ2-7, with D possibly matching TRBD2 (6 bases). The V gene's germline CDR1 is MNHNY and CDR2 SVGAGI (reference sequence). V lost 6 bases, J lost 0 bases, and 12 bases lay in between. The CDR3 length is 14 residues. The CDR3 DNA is TGTGCCAGCAGGCGGGACGGGCACTCCTACGAGCAGTACTTC. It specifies CASRRDGHSYEQYF.

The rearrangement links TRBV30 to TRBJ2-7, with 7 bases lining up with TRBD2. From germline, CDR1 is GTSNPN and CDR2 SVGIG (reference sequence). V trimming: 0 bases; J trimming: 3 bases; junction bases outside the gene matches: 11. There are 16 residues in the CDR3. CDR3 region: CAWSVFWRESNYEQYF. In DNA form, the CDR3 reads TGTGCCTGGAGTGTTTTCTGGCGGGAGAGTAACTACGAGCAGTACTTC.

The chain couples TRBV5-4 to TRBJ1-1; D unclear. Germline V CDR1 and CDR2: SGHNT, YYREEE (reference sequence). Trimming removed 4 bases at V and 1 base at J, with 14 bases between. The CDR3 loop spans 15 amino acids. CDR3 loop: CASSPGLTANTEAFF. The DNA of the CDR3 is TGTGCCAGCAGCCCCGGACTTACCGCGAACACTGAAGCTTTCTTT.

This CDR3 is CASSSGRGSGANVLTF. In DNA, the CDR3 is TGTGCCAGCAGTTCGGGTAGGGGCTCTGGGGCCAACGTCCTGACTTTC. The chain joins TRBV27 to TRBJ2-6; D is perhaps TRBD1 (5 bases). Germline V CDR1 and CDR2: MNHEY, SMNVEV (reference sequence). The length of the CDR3 is 16 residues. Trimming removed 4 bases at V and 0 bases at J, with 10 bases between.

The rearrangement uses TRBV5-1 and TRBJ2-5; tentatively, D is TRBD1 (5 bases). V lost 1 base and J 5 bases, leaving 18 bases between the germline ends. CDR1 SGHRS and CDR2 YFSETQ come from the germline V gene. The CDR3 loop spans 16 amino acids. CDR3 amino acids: CASSLRPGYGVETQYF. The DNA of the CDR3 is TGCGCCAGCAGCTTGCGGCCAGGGTATGGTGTTGAGACCCAGTACTTC. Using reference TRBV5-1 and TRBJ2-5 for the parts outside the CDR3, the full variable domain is KAGVTQTPRYLIKTRGQQVTLSCSPISGHRSVSWYQQTPGQGLQFLFEYFSETQRNKGNFPGRFSGRQFSNSRSEMNVSTLELGDSALYLCASSLRPGYGVETQYFGPGTRLLVL.

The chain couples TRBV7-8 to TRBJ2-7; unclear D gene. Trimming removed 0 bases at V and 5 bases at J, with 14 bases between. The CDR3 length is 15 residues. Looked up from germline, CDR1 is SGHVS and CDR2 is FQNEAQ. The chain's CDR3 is CASSLARLLTDEQYF. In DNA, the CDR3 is TGTGCCAGCAGCTTAGCGCGGCTCCTCACCGACGAGCAGTACTTC.

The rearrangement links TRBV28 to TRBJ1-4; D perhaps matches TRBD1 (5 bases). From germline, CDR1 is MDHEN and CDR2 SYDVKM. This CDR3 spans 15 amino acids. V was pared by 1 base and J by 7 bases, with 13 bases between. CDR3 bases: TGTGCCAGCAGTTTATCCGGAGCCGGGGGTGAAAAACTGTTTTTT. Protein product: CASSLSGAGGEKLFF.

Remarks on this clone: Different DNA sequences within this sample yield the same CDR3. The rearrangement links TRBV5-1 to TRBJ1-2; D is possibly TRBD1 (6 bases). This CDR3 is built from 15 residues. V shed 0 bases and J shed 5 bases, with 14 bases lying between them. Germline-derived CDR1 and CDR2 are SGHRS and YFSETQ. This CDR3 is CASSLVPGAGYGYTF. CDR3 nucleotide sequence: TGCGCCAGCAGCTTGGTCCCAGGGGCGGGATATGGCTACACCTTC.

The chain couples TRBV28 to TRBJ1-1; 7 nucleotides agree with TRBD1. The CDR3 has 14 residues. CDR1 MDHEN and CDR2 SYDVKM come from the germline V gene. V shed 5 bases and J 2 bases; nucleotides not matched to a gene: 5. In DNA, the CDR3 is TGTGCCAGCAGTAGGACAGGAAGAAACACTGAAGCTTTCTTT. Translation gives CASSRTGRNTEAFF. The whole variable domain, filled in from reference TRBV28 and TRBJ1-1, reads DVKVTQSSRYLVKRTGEKVFLECVQDMDHENMFWYRQDPGLGLRLIYFSYDVKMKEKGDIPEGYSVSREKKERFSLILESASTNQTSMYLCASSRTGRNTEAFFGQGTRLTVV.

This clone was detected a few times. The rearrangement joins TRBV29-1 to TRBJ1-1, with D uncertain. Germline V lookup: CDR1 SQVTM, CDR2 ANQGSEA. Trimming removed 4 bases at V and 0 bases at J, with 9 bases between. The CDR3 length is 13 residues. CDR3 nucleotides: TGCAGCGTTGTTGTGTGGATGAACACTGAAGCTTTCTTT. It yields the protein CSVVVWMNTEAFF.